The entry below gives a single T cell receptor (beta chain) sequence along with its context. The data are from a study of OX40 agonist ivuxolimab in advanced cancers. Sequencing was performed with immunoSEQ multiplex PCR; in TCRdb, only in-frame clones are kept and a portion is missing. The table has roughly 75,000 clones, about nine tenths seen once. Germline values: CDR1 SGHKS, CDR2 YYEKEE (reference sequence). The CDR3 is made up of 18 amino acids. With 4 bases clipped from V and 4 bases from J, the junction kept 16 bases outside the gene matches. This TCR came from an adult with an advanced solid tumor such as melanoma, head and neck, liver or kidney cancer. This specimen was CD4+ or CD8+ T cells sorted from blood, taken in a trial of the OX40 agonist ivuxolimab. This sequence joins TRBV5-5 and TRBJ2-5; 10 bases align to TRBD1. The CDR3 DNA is TGTGCCAGCAGCGCCCTAAGTGCCGGGACAGGGGAAGGAGAGACCCAGTACTTC. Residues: CASSALSAGTGEGETQYF.